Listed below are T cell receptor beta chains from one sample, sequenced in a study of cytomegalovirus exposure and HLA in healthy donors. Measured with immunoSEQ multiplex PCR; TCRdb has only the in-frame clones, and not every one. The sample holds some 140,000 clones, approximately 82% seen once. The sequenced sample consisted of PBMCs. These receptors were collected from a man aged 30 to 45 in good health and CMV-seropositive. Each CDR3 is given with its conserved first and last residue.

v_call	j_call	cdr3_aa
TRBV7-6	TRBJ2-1	CASSYRGSSYNEQFF
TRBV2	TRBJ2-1	CASSAGLAAAGNEQFF
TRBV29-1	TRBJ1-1	CSVAGGLMITEAFF
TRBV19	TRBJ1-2	CASSLNPYGYTF
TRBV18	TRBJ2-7	CASSLASDQQYF
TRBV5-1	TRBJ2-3	CASSLAGQGAGDTQYF
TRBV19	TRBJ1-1	CASSIDLKRGLEAFF
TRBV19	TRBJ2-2	CASSIRRGGFGELFF
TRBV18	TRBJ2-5	CASSPNGGQETQYF
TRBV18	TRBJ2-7	CASSRRTDTYEQYF
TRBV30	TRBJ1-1	CAWRGTAEAFF
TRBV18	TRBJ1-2	CASSLKTRNYGYTF
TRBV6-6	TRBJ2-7	CASSQVGGTYEQYF
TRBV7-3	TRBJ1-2	CASSRGQGIGGYTF
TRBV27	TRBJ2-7	CASSLYPRAGGGLYEQYF
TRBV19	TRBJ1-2	CASSPWGQGETSYGYTF
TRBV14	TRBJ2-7	CASSHRDRPAYEQYF
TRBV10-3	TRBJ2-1	CAISLGGSYNEQFF
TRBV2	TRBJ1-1	CASIQGLEAFF
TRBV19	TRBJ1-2	CASRRTDNYGYTF
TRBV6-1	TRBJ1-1	CASSEVGTLNTEAFF
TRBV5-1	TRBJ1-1	CASSPGGMNTEAFF
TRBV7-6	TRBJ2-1	CASTGLAGDNEQFF
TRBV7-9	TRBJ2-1	CASSLPRRLAGVKSEQFF
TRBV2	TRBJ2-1	CASSHYNEQFF
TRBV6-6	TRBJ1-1	CASSPEGGGRAFF
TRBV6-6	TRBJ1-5	CASQGPNQPQHF